The clone carrying this TCR beta chain was detected a few times. The antigen remains undetermined. The source of the sample is a study of T cells after yellow fever vaccination. Notes on the study in general: Most clones from primary vaccination resurfaced after the booster (around 97% CD4, over 85% CD8).

This CDR3 has 16 amino acids. Trimming removed 5 bases from V and 1 base from J; junction bases left unmatched: 9. The study made its TCR cDNA through 5'RACE template switching. That step introduced a universal primer site along with UMIs. TCRdb re-called the 5' RACE reads with MiXCR, one entry per CDR3 protein. The sample includes some 390,000 distinct CDR3 sequences, around 20% seen only once; the top ten take 15% to 20%. The receptor comes from a young man who received the YFV17D yellow fever vaccine. This chain links TRBV12-3 or TRBV12-4 with TRBJ1-1; 8 nucleotides agree with TRBD1. The source material was PBMCs, sampled before the yellow fever booster vaccination. CDR3 nucleotide sequence: TGTGCCAGCAGTGCTGGGTCTGGACAGGGGAACACTGAAGCTTTCTTT. Protein product: CASSAGSGQGNTEAFF.